These 10 T cell receptor beta chains were all obtained from the same sample, sequenced in a study of blood T cell repertoires in COVID-19. Here immunoSEQ multiplex PCR was the method, and the copy in TCRdb shows in-frame clones only, minus some. The sample contains 200,000 or so clones, approximately 82% of which appear only once. Sequences were obtained from peripheral blood. The origin of the receptors is a man aged 35-49 years who had recovered from COVID-19.

The chain joins TRBV4-1 to TRBJ1-1; D gene ambiguous. Per the germline V gene, CDR1 is MGHRA and CDR2 is YSYEKL. CDR3 size: 14 residues. Trimming took 4 bases from V and 5 from J, leaving 14 bases between them. As DNA, the CDR3 is TGCGCCAGCAGCCCCCTTCCCCAGCGGACTGAAGCTTTCTTT. Translating it yields CASSPLPQRTEAFF.

This clone was detected once. At one of its ends the junction is not consistent with the germline gene, which may arise from a read error. This chain joins TRBV2 and TRBJ1-6, with D unresolved. The CDR3 totals 15 residues. Germline V lookup: CDR1 SNHLY, CDR2 FYNNEI. The CDR3 DNA reads TGTGCCAGAAGTGCCGCGGGTTCGCTTCATTCACCCCTCCACTTT. Encoded protein: CARSAAGSLHSPLHF.

The chain's CDR3 is CATSRGYEAFF. The CDR3 region has the DNA TGTGCCACATCAAGAGGGTATGAAGCTTTCTTT. V gene TRBV19 combines with J gene TRBJ1-1, with no clear D. The ends were cut back, 10 bases at V and 7 bases at J, with 13 bases in the middle. Germline lookup yields CDR1 LNHDA and CDR2 SQIVND (reference sequence). There are 11 residues in the CDR3.

The CDR3 loop is CASSSYWSSYEQYF. The CDR3 region has the DNA TGTGCCAGCAGCAGCTATTGGAGCTCCTACGAGCAGTACTTC. The chain links TRBV11-2 to TRBJ2-7; D ambiguous. V was clipped by 5 bases and J by 0 bases, with 11 bases between them. CDR3 size: 14 residues. CDR1 is SGHAT and CDR2 is FQNNGV in the germline V gene.

This clone was found a few times. At the DNA level, this CDR3 is encoded by other sequences in the same sample as well. The chain employs TRBV27 and TRBJ1-2; D gene unclear. CDR1 and CDR2 (germline): MNHEY, SMNVEV (reference sequence). This CDR3 contains 13 residues. The V gene lost 5 bases and the J gene lost 4 bases, with 11 bases spanning the gap. In nucleotides, the CDR3 is TGTGCCAGCAGTCCCCGAACAGCCTATGGCTACACCTTC. Amino acid sequence: CASSPRTAYGYTF.

CDR3 residues: CASSTRGGSYNSPLHF. The CDR3 nucleotides read TGTGCCAGTAGTACCAGGGGTGGCTCCTATAATTCACCCCTCCACTTT. The V and J genes are TRBV19 and TRBJ1-6, with D tentatively TRBD1 (6 bases). This CDR3 comprises 16 residues. Germline loops: CDR1 LNHDA, CDR2 SQIVND (reference sequence). The ends were cut back, 4 bases at V and 0 bases at J, with 10 bases in the middle. Based on the CDR3 plus reference TRBV19 and TRBJ1-6, the full variable domain is DGGITQSPKYLFRKEGQNVTLSCEQNLNHDAMYWYRQDPGQGLRLIYYSQIVNDFQKGDIAEGYSVSREKKESFPLTVTSAQKNPTAFYLCASSTRGGSYNSPLHFGNGTRLTVT.

This clone appeared a single time. This CDR3 is also generated by other DNA sequences in the sample. J is TRBJ2-7 and V is TRBV5-1, with D perhaps matching TRBD1 (5 bases). V gave up 2 bases and J gave up 0 bases, with 6 bases separating them. The CDR3 consists of 13 residues. Per germline, CDR1 SGHRS and CDR2 YFSETQ. Written as DNA, the CDR3 is TGCGCCAGCAGCTTTCAGGGCTCCTACGAGCAGTACTTC. Its protein is CASSFQGSYEQYF. The variable domain in full, with the rest retrieved from reference TRBV5-1 and TRBJ2-7, is KAGVTQTPRYLIKTRGQQVTLSCSPISGHRSVSWYQQTPGQGLQFLFEYFSETQRNKGNFPGRFSGRQFSNSRSEMNVSTLELGDSALYLCASSFQGSYEQYFGPGTRLTVT.

The chain is built from TRBV2 and TRBJ1-5, with a weak D call TRBD1 (5 bases). V was shortened by 8 bases and J by 3 bases, with 11 bases between the two germline ends. CDR1 is SNHLY and CDR2 is FYNNEI in the germline V gene. This CDR3 is built from 13 residues. Here the CDR3 DNA reads TGTGCCAGCCAGGGTTTCAACAATCAGCCCCAGCATTTT. Translated: CASQGFNNQPQHF.

CDR3 sequence: CASSDQVAKNIQYF. The CDR3 nucleotides are TGTGCCAGCAGCGACCAGGTGGCCAAAAACATTCAGTACTTC. The rearrangement links TRBV11-2 to TRBJ2-4; D unclear. This CDR3 is 14 amino acids long. Trimming shortened V by 5 bases and J by 1 base, and 9 bases separated the two germline ends. Germline CDR1 reads SGHAT; CDR2 reads FQNNGV.

V gene TRBV2 combines with J gene TRBJ1-2, with D perhaps matching TRBD1 (5 bases). The germline V and J ends were trimmed by 6 bases and 6 bases, with 14 bases remaining between them. Per germline, CDR1 SNHLY and CDR2 FYNNEI. CDR3 size: 13 residues. Here the CDR3 reads CASSGDSANGYTF. The DNA for the CDR3 is TGTGCCAGCAGCGGGGACTCCGCGAATGGCTACACCTTC. Full variable domain (remainder filled in from reference TRBV2 and TRBJ1-2): EPEVTQTPSHQVTQMGQEVILRCVPISNHLYFYWYRQILGQKVEFLVSFYNNEISEKSEIFDDQFSVERPDGSNFTLKIRSTKLEDSAMYFCASSGDSANGYTFGSGTRLTVV.